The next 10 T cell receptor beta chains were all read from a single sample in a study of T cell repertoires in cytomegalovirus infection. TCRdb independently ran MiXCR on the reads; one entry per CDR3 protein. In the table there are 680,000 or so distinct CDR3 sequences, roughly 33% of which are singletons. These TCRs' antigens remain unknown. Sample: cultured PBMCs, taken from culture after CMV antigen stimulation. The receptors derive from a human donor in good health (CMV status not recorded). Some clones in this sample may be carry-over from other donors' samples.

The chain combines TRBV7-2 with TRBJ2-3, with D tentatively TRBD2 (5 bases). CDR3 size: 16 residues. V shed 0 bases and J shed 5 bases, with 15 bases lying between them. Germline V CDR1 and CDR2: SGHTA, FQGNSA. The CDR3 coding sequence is TGTGCCAGCAGCTTAGCGCGAGGGAGAGGGCAAGATACGCAGTATTTT. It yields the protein CASSLARGRGQDTQYF.

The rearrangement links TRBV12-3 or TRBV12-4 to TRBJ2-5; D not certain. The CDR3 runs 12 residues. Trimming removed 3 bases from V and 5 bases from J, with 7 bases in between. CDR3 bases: TGTGCCAGCAGTTTCTTGAAGGAGACCCAGTACTTC. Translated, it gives CASSFLKETQYF.

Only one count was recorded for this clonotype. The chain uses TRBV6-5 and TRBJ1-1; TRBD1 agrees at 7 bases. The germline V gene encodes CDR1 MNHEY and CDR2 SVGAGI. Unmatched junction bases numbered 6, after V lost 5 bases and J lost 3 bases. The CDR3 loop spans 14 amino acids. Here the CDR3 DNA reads TGTGCCAGCAGTAAGACAGGGCACGACACTGAAGCTTTCTTT. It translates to CASSKTGHDTEAFF.

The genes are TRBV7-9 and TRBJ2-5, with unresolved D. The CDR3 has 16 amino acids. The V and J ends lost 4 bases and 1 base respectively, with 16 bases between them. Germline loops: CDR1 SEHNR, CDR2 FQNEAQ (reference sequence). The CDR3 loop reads CASSSVVGWGQETQYF. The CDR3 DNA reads TGTGCCAGCAGCTCGGTGGTGGGGTGGGGCCAAGAGACCCAGTACTTC.

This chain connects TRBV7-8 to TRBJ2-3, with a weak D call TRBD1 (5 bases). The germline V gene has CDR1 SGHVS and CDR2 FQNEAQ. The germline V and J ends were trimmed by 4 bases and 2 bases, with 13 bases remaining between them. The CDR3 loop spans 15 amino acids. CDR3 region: CASSSQPGHTDTQYF. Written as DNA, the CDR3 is TGTGCCAGCAGCTCACAACCAGGACACACAGATACGCAGTATTTT.

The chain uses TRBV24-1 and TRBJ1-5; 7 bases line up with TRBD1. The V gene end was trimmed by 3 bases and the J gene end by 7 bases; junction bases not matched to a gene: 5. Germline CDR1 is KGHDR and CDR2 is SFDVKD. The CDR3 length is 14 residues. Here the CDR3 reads CATSDVDRAQPQHF. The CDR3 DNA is TGTGCCACCAGTGATGTCGACAGGGCCCAGCCCCAGCATTTT.

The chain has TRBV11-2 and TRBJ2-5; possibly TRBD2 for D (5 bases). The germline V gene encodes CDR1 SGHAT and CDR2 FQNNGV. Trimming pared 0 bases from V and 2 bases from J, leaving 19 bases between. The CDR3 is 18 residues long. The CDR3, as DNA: TGTGCCAGCAGCTTAGACCCCGGGGATGTCTCTCTGCAAGAGACCCAGTACTTC. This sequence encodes CASSLDPGDVSLQETQYF. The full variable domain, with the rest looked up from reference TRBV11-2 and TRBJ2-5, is EAGVAQSPRYKIIEKRQSVAFWCNPISGHATLYWYQQILGQGPKLLIQFQNNGVVDDSQLPKDRFSAERLKGVDSTLKIQPAKLEDSAVYLCASSLDPGDVSLQETQYFGPGTRLLVL.

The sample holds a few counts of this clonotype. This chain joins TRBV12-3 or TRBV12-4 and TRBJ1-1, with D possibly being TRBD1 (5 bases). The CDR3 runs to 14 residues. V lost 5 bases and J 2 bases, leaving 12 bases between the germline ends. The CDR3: CASSARVTNTEAFF. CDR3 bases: TGTGCCAGCAGTGCCAGGGTGACTAACACTGAAGCTTTCTTT.

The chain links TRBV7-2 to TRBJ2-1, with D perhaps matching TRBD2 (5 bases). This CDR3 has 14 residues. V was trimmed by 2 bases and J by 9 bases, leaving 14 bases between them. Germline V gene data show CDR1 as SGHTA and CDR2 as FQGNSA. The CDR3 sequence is CASSLPAFSAEQFF. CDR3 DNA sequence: TGTGCCAGCAGCTTACCAGCCTTTAGCGCTGAGCAGTTCTTC.

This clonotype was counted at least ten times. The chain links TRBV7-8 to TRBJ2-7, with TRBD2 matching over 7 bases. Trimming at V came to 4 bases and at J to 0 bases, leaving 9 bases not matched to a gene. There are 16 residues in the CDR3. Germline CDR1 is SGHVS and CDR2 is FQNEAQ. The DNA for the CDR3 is TGTGCCAGCAGCTCGCCAAGGGGACTACGCTCCTACGAGCAGTACTTC. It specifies CASSSPRGLRSYEQYF.